Below are 27 T cell receptor beta chains sequenced from a single sample in a study of blood T cell repertoires in COVID-19. Data came from immunoSEQ multiplex PCR; TCRdb stores just in-frame clones and leaves some out. The sample contains some 350,000 clones, about 90% of which appear only once. Material for sequencing was peripheral blood. These receptors all stem from a woman in her 30s with COVID-19, enrolled during active disease.

The rearrangement uses TRBV6-4 and TRBJ2-1; no firm D call. The CDR3 sequence is 12 residues long. V lost 5 bases and J lost 9, with 11 bases in between. The germline gives CDR1 MRHNA, CDR2 SNTAGT. The CDR3 DNA follows: TGTGCCAGCAGTCCCCGGTTCGGTGAGCAGTTCTTC. Protein sequence: CASSPRFGEQFF.

This clone was seen just once. V gene TRBV11-3 combines with J gene TRBJ2-1; possible D gene TRBD2, 5 bases. Germline CDR1 and CDR2: SGHNT and YENEEA. V lost 1 base to trimming and J lost 9 bases, with 10 bases between them. The CDR3 consists of 13 residues. The CDR3: CASSLGERSEQFF. CDR3 nucleotides: TGTGCCAGCAGCTTAGGGGAGCGGTCTGAGCAGTTCTTC.

This rearrangement joins TRBV6-2 or TRBV6-3 to TRBJ2-6; 7 bases fit TRBD1. V shed 2 bases and J 0 bases; nucleotides not matched to a gene: 13. The CDR3 runs 20 residues. CDR1 is MNHEY, CDR2 SVGEGT, per germline. CDR3 sequence (DNA): TGTGCCAGCAGTTACCGAGAAAGGACAGGCCTGAGCTCTGGGGCCAACGTCCTGACTTTC. Translation gives CASSYRERTGLSSGANVLTF.

The chain employs TRBV24-1 and TRBJ2-3, with TRBD2 matching 11 bases. J lost 4 bases, V lost 4 bases, and 9 bases had no gene match. CDR1 and CDR2 from the germline V gene are KGHDR and SFDVKD. The CDR3 spans 17 residues. The CDR3, as DNA: TGTGCCACCAGTGACGGGAACTTAGCGGGGGGGGCAGATACGCAGTATTTT. It specifies CATSDGNLAGGADTQYF.

The chain couples TRBV6-6 to TRBJ2-7; D perhaps matches TRBD1 (5 bases). Germline CDR1 and CDR2: MNHNY and SVGAGI (reference sequence). The CDR3 spans 13 residues. V lost 2 bases and J lost 6, with 11 bases in between. The CDR3 loop is CASSYGDSSEQYV. CDR3 bases: TGTGCCAGCAGTTACGGAGACAGTTCCGAGCAGTACGTC.

As DNA, the CDR3 is TGTGCCAGCTCACCAGCGGTCTTCACAGATACGCAGTATTTT. Translating gives CASSPAVFTDTQYF. The chain combines TRBV18 with TRBJ2-3; D gene uncertain. Germline-derived CDR1 and CDR2 are KGHSH and LQKENI. The V and J ends lost 2 bases and 2 bases respectively, with 8 bases between them. This CDR3 has 14 amino acids.

The V and J genes are TRBV11-2 and TRBJ2-3, with 13 bases identical to TRBD2. This CDR3 is 16 amino acids long. V dropped 5 bases and J dropped 10; count of bases not matched to a gene: 12. Germline V lookup: CDR1 SGHAT, CDR2 FQNNGV. CDR3 amino acids: CASSTRTSGGALSQYF. In DNA, the CDR3 is TGTGCCAGCAGCACCCGGACTAGCGGGGGCGCTTTGTCGCAGTATTTT. Complete variable domain (other parts from reference TRBV11-2 and TRBJ2-3): EAGVAQSPRYKIIEKRQSVAFWCNPISGHATLYWYQQILGQGPKLLIQFQNNGVVDDSQLPKDRFSAERLKGVDSTLKIQPAKLEDSAVYLCASSTRTSGGALSQYFGPGTRLTVL.

This chain connects TRBV24-1 to TRBJ1-2; 7 bases fit TRBD1. Germline V gene data show CDR1 as KGHDR and CDR2 as SFDVKD. V shed 4 bases and J 5 bases; nucleotides not matched to a gene: 6. This CDR3 is built from 14 residues. CDR3 coding DNA: TGTGCCACCAGTGACCCCGGGACAGAATATGGCTACACCTTC. Protein: CATSDPGTEYGYTF.

The chain is built from TRBV29-1 and TRBJ2-1; 9 bases line up with TRBD2. Germline loops: CDR1 SQVTM, CDR2 ANQGSEA. J gave up 4 bases and V 4 bases, and 2 bases lay outside the gene matches. The CDR3 consists of 13 residues. The CDR3 region has the DNA TGCAGCGTTGTAGGACTAGCGTACAATGAGCAGTTCTTC. Amino acid sequence: CSVVGLAYNEQFF.

V is TRBV7-6 and J is TRBJ2-1; the match to TRBD2 covers 13 bases. Germline CDR1 SGHVS, CDR2 FNYEAQ. V shed 5 bases and J 4 bases; nucleotides not matched to a gene: 5. The CDR3 consists of 16 residues. The CDR3 sequence is CASSQGLAGPYNEQFF. CDR3 sequence (DNA): TGTGCCAGCAGCCAGGGACTAGCGGGACCTTACAATGAGCAGTTCTTC.

V gene TRBV15 combines with J gene TRBJ2-1, with 11 bases fitting TRBD1. V shed 4 bases and J 8 bases; nucleotides not matched to a gene: 10. CDR3 length equals 16 residues. Germline V gene data show CDR1 as LNHNV and CDR2 as YYDKDF (reference sequence). Here the CDR3 reads CATSIGLGQGVHEQFF. CDR3 bases: TGTGCCACCAGCATAGGCTTGGGACAGGGGGTCCATGAGCAGTTCTTC.

This chain joins TRBV11-3 and TRBJ2-3, with TRBD1 as a possible D gene (6 bases). V shed 6 bases and J shed 3 bases, with 19 bases lying between them. There are 16 residues in the CDR3. Germline CDR1 SGHNT, CDR2 YENEEA. The CDR3 here is CASSDRTDGQTDTQYF. Here the CDR3 DNA reads TGTGCCAGCAGTGACAGGACTGACGGACAAACAGATACGCAGTATTTT.

The J gene is TRBJ2-5, the V gene TRBV7-8, with TRBD2 as a possible D gene (6 bases). The CDR3 sequence is 17 residues long. The V gene's germline CDR1 is SGHVS and CDR2 FQNEAQ. The V gene lost 1 base and the J gene lost 5 bases, with 20 bases spanning the gap. The chain's CDR3 is CASSLGRGKKWGETQYF. The CDR3 DNA reads TGTGCCAGCAGCTTAGGTCGGGGGAAAAAGTGGGGCGAGACCCAGTACTTC.

The chain is built from TRBV11-2 and TRBJ1-2; TRBD1 agrees at 9 bases. This CDR3 has 17 amino acids. Germline CDR1 and CDR2: SGHAT and FQNNGV. V was clipped by 1 base and J by 6 bases; unmatched bases: 12. The CDR3 spells CASSLGTTGTGSDGYTF. The CDR3 bases are TGTGCCAGCAGCTTAGGAACGACCGGGACAGGGAGCGATGGCTACACCTTC.

The V gene is TRBV6-5, the J gene TRBJ2-5, with D hard to call. The V gene's germline CDR1 is MNHEY and CDR2 SVGAGI. This CDR3 is 13 amino acids long. The V end was cut by 6 bases, the J end by 6 bases, with 14 bases between. CDR3: CASRKSGEQTQYF. CDR3 DNA: TGTGCCAGCAGAAAGAGTGGTGAGCAGACCCAGTACTTC.

The chain has TRBV19 and TRBJ2-5, with TRBD1 as a possible D gene (5 bases). Trimming took 4 bases from V and 1 from J, leaving 13 bases between them. Germline-derived CDR1 and CDR2 are LNHDA and SQIVND (reference sequence). This CDR3 contains 15 residues. In DNA, the CDR3 is TGTGCCAGTAGTACCTCCCTGACAGTCCAAGAGACCCAGTACTTC. This encodes CASSTSLTVQETQYF.

Concerning this clone: Other DNA sequences in the same sample also yield this CDR3. This rearrangement joins TRBV6-2 or TRBV6-3 to TRBJ1-2; 7 bases are shared with TRBD1. Germline V gene data show CDR1 as MNHEY and CDR2 as SVGEGT. The V gene end was trimmed by 5 bases and the J gene end by 7 bases; junction bases not matched to a gene: 7. The CDR3 has 13 residues. CDR3: CASSPRTGSGYTF. CDR3 sequence (DNA): TGTGCCAGCAGTCCGCGGACAGGCAGTGGCTACACCTTC.

The V call is TRBV27, the J call TRBJ2-7, with 7 bases fitting TRBD1. Germline CDR1 and CDR2: MNHEY and SMNVEV (reference sequence). After removal of 5 bases from V and 1 base from J, the junction contained 5 bases not matched to a gene. The CDR3 contains 14 residues. This CDR3 is CASSRWTGSYEQYF. The CDR3 region has the DNA TGTGCCAGCAGTAGATGGACAGGTTCCTACGAGCAGTACTTC.

The chain joins TRBV19 to TRBJ1-3; D remains ambiguous. V lost 6 bases and J 0 bases, leaving 6 bases between the germline ends. Looked up from germline, CDR1 is LNHDA and CDR2 is SQIVND (reference sequence). The CDR3 has 13 amino acids. The CDR3 reads CASSFSSGNTIYF. The CDR3 nucleotides read TGTGCCAGTAGCTTTTCCTCTGGAAACACCATATATTTT.

The J gene is TRBJ2-3, the V gene TRBV29-1, with D possibly TRBD2 on 6 matching bases. V lost 0 bases and J 2 bases, leaving 12 bases between the germline ends. The CDR3 is 15 residues long. Germline lookup yields CDR1 SQVTM and CDR2 ANQGSEA. CDR3 protein: CSVEEGLAVTDTQYF. The DNA of the CDR3 is TGCAGCGTTGAAGAGGGATTAGCGGTCACAGATACGCAGTATTTT.

The chain has TRBV5-4 and TRBJ1-2; TRBD1 agrees at 9 bases. Germline V gene sequence: CDR1 SGHNT, CDR2 YYREEE (reference sequence). The CDR3 sequence is 16 residues long. Trimming at V came to 3 bases and at J to 4 bases, leaving 10 bases not matched to a gene. The CDR3 sequence is CASSSRTGAMGYGYTF. CDR3 DNA: TGTGCCAGCAGCTCGAGGACAGGGGCTATGGGCTATGGCTACACCTTC. Drawing the rest from reference TRBV5-4 and TRBJ1-2, the complete variable domain is ETGVTQSPTHLIKTRGQQVTLRCSSQSGHNTVSWYQQALGQGPQFIFQYYREEENGRGNFPPRFSGLQFPNYSSELNVNALELDDSALYLCASSSRTGAMGYGYTFGSGTRLTVV.

The V gene is TRBV24-1, the J gene TRBJ2-3; tentative D call: TRBD2 (6 bases). Germline loops: CDR1 KGHDR, CDR2 SFDVKD. The CDR3 consists of 14 residues. V lost 3 bases to trimming and J lost 6 bases, with 12 bases between them. The CDR3 nucleotides are TGTGCCACCAGTGATGGGGGGTTGAGGGATACGCAGTATTTT. It codes for CATSDGGLRDTQYF.

The V and J genes are TRBV29-1 and TRBJ1-2, with 8 bases aligning to TRBD1. The CDR3 is made up of 14 amino acids. V dropped 4 bases and J dropped 4; count of bases not matched to a gene: 8. The germline V gene has CDR1 SQVTM and CDR2 ANQGSEA. The CDR3 is CSVGPRQGTYGYTF. DNA of the CDR3: TGCAGCGTTGGCCCCAGACAGGGGACCTATGGCTACACCTTC.

The table lists this clone with a few counts. V gene TRBV11-3 combines with J gene TRBJ2-2, with D unclear. V lost 1 base and J 4 bases, leaving 4 bases between the germline ends. The CDR3 has 13 amino acids. In germline, CDR1 is SGHNT, CDR2 YENEEA. CDR3 amino acids: CASSLALTGELFF. In DNA, the CDR3 is TGTGCCAGCAGCTTAGCCCTCACCGGGGAGCTGTTTTTT. Complete variable domain (other parts from reference TRBV11-3 and TRBJ2-2): EAGVVQSPRYKIIEKKQPVAFWCNPISGHNTLYWYLQNLGQGPELLIRYENEEAVDDSQLPKDRFSAERLKGVDSTLKIQPAELGDSAVYLCASSLALTGELFFGEGSRLTVL.

The chain carries TRBV7-9 and TRBJ1-1; D gene unclear. Germline V gene sequence: CDR1 SEHNR, CDR2 FQNEAQ (reference sequence). V was pared by 5 bases and J by 3 bases, with 10 bases between. The CDR3 spans 13 residues. The CDR3 sequence is CASSLPGDTEAFF. In DNA, the CDR3 is TGTGCCAGCAGCCTCCCGGGAGACACTGAAGCTTTCTTT.

CDR3 sequence reads: CASSPQSTNSPLHF. The CDR3 coding sequence is TGCGCCAGCAGCCCACAGTCCACAAATTCACCCCTCCACTTT. The J gene is TRBJ1-6, the V gene TRBV4-3; the D is unclear. V lost 4 bases and J 7 bases, leaving 11 bases between the germline ends. CDR1 is LGHNA and CDR2 is YSLEER in the germline V gene. The CDR3 covers 14 residues.

The rearrangement uses TRBV13 and TRBJ2-7, with TRBD1 matching over 11 bases. The CDR3 is made up of 15 amino acids. Germline lookup yields CDR1 PRHDT and CDR2 FYEKMQ (reference sequence). Losses at the gene ends were 5 bases for V and 0 bases for J; bases not matched to a gene: 3. The CDR3 is CASSNGQGASYEQYF. CDR3 coding DNA: TGTGCCAGCAGCAACGGACAGGGGGCCTCCTACGAGCAGTACTTC. Combining the CDR3 with reference TRBV13 and TRBJ2-7 gives the whole variable domain AAGVIQSPRHLIKEKRETATLKCYPIPRHDTVYWYQQGPGQDPQFLISFYEKMQSDKGSIPDRFSAQQFSDYHSELNMSSLELGDSALYFCASSNGQGASYEQYFGPGTRLTVT.